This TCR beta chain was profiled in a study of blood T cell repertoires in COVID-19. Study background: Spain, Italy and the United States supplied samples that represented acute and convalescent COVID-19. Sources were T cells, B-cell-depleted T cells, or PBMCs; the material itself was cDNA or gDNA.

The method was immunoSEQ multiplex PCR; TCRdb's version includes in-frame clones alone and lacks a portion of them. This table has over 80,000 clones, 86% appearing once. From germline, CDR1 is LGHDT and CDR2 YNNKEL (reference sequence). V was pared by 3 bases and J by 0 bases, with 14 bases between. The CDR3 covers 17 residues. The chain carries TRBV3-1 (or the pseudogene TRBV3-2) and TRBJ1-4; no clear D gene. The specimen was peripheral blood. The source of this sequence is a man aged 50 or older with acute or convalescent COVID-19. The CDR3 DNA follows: TGTGCCAGCAGCCATTATGGGGAGGAAGCAACTAATGAAAAACTGTTTTTT. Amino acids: CASSHYGEEATNEKLFF.